This entry concerns a single T cell receptor beta chain. Many counts were recorded for this clonotype. Its cognate antigen has yet to be identified. Base qualities are not at hand, and no much larger clone is one base apart. V and J are truncated by 7 bases and 0 bases respectively, leaving an intervening sequence of 7 bases. CDR1 and CDR2 are drawn from the germline V gene: MNHNS, SASEGT. Inclusive of the bounding cysteine and phenylalanine, the CDR3 is 14 residues long. Solely the CDR3 DNA is kept, with 42 bases framed from the first base. Amplification of TCR beta CDR3 regions was carried out from RNA transcripts. For the first round of RT-PCR on the TCR CDR3, the HTBI primer set was used together with the Qiagen OneStep RT-PCR kit. Libraries were constructed in a second round of multiplex PCR, after which size selection and purification were carried out. The libraries were sequenced on an Illumina HiSeq2000 using paired-end 100 bp reads. In the original analysis: SOAPnuke was used to process the raw data, with reads discarded if the reads contained adapters or uncalled bases, had a mean Phred below 15, or lacked an exact constant-primer or identifier match. COPE v1.2.5 was used to merge high-quality paired reads, and clonotypes were defined as unique nucleotide sequences. MiTCR v1.1 was used to align the clonotypes against IMGT TRBV, TRBD and TRBJ reference segments. The analysis was restricted to V-J combinations with a frequency above 0.0001, which together covered over 99% of the repertoires. A TCS score was defined as the ratio of F50 (clonal expansion) to E x V (chaos), with BLOSUM62-based TCRdist applied between CDR3 peptides within each V-J. Welch's t-statistics and random forest reduced roughly 500 V-J features to roughly 13, which were used in a naive Bayes classifier (R e1071). Starting from the raw public reads, TCRdb applied fastp trimming at Q25, assembled clones with MiXCR and retained in-frame beta chains. Each entry is one CDR3 protein sequence, shown with its most common DNA and genes. The V and J calls were not made by the authors but by TCRdb's processing. The sample yields some 360,000 distinct CDR3 sequences; roughly 18% were counted once. Around a sixth of the sample goes to the ten largest clones.

In the ophthalmopathy patients, disease was moderately to severely active, with a Clinical Activity Score of 3 or more, a NOSPECS grade of 4 or more, and a duration of less than 3 months. The study excluded patients with uncontrolled infections, other autoimmune diseases, pregnancy or lactation. Clinical symptoms, serum thyroxine and TRAb, thyroid ultrasound, and orbital computed tomography formed the basis for the diagnoses. PBMCs were isolated from about 9.2 ml of fresh peripheral blood by Ficoll-Paque density gradient centrifugation. Total RNA was extracted using Trizol reagent, and RNA quality was assessed on an Agilent 2100 Bioanalyzer. This sample was taken from a study of T cells in Graves' hyperthyroidism and ophthalmopathy (dated 2019 in TCRdb). About the investigation overall: Peripheral blood was sampled at the time of initial diagnosis, prior to any treatment. TCR V-J signatures able to tell the groups apart were searched for in a discovery cohort of 90 to 100 patients, of whom around 43 had Graves' ophthalmopathy and roughly 57 had stable Graves' hyperthyroidism. After blood sampling, hyperthyroidism patients were treated with methimazole at a starting dose of 30 mg daily, and ophthalmopathy patients were treated with high-dose intravenous methylprednisolone. The 100 discovery patients were randomly split 7:3 into training and test sets. According to the paper, TCR Vbeta CDR3 sequencing was carried out on 135 peripheral blood samples, which came from under 50 ophthalmopathy, approximately 72 hyperthyroidism and roughly 17 progressor patients. Prospective prediction of ophthalmopathy was tested in an independent validation cohort consisting of 18 to 20 hyperthyroidism patients and approximately 16 patients who later progressed to ophthalmopathy. Thyroid tissue and blood T-cell repertoires from several Graves' hyperthyroidism patients were also compared in the study. The investigation overall reported the following: Most expanded thyroid clonotypes (frequency above 0.001) were also found in blood, which suggests that blood repertoires may mirror thyroid immune responses. In validation, the model predicted progression to ophthalmopathy a median of approximately 6.6 months before onset, with approximately 68% sensitivity and roughly 73% specificity. A 13 V-J signature model separated ophthalmopathy from stable hyperthyroidism, with roughly 88% sensitivity and approximately 81% specificity in cross-validation and 80%/75% in testing. Sample size was not statistically predetermined, and investigators were not blinded to group allocation.

The sample consisted of blood. The chain joins TRBV6-1 to TRBJ2-6; the D gene cannot be named for sure. The sequence came from a woman in her thirties or forties with Graves' ophthalmopathy. Here the CDR3 is given as CASTNDSGANVLTF. The nucleotide sequence reads TGTGCCAGCACAAACGACTCTGGGGCCAACGTCCTGACTTTC.